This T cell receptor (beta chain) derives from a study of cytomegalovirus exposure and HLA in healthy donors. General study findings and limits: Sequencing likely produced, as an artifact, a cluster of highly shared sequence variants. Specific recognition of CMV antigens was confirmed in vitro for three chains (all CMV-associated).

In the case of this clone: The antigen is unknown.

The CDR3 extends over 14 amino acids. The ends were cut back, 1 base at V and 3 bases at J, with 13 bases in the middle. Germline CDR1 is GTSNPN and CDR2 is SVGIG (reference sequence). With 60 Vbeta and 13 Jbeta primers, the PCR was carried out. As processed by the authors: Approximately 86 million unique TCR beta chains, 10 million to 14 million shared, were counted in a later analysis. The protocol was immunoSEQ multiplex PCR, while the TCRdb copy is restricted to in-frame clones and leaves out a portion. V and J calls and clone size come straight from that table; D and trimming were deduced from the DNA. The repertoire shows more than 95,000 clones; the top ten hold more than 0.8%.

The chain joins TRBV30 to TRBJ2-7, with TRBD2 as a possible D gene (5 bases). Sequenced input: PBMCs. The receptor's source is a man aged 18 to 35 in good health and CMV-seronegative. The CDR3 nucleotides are TGTGCCTGGAGTGGTGTCCCGGGAAACTACGAGCAGTACTTC. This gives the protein CAWSGVPGNYEQYF.